Below are 15 T cell receptor beta chains sequenced from a single sample in a study of identical twins. TCRdb analysed the 5' RACE reads with MiXCR anew, one entry per CDR3 protein. The table has about 260,000 distinct CDR3 sequences, 5.5% to 7% seen once. This sample also appeared in a second study, on yellow fever vaccine responses in identical twins.

Sequenced sample: memory (CD45RO+) T cells sorted from blood. These receptors all stem from a woman between 18 and 30 years old in good health.

This clonotype was seen at least ten times. The rearrangement links TRBV10-3 to TRBJ1-1, with D possibly being TRBD1 (5 bases). Trimming took off 10 bases at V and 2 bases at J, with 11 bases between the two ends. CDR3 length equals 12 residues. The germline CDR1 and CDR2 sequences are ENHRY and SYGVKD. CDR3: CATGEINTEAFF. Here the CDR3 DNA reads TGTGCCACGGGGGAGATTAACACTGAAGCTTTCTTT.

This clonotype was counted ten times or more. V usage is TRBV5-1 and J usage is TRBJ1-1; D not resolved. V dropped 0 bases and J dropped 5 bases, with 8 bases sitting between them. The V gene's germline CDR1 is SGHRS and CDR2 YFSETQ. The CDR3 has 13 residues. The CDR3 nucleotides read TGCGCCAGCAGCTTGGCCGCGGAGACTGAAGCTTTCTTT. This sequence encodes CASSLAAETEAFF.

The chain joins TRBV24-1 to TRBJ2-2; D call uncertain. CDR3 length: 15 residues. V was shortened by 2 bases and J by 1 base, with 7 bases between the two germline ends. Germline loops: CDR1 KGHDR, CDR2 SFDVKD. The DNA of the CDR3 is TGTGCCACCAGTGATTCACGACGGAACACCGGGGAGCTGTTTTTT. This sequence encodes CATSDSRRNTGELFF.

Only a few counts were recorded for this clonotype. This chain uses TRBV24-1 with TRBJ2-1; 7 bases match TRBD1. This CDR3 region has 16 residues. Germline V gives CDR1 KGHDR, CDR2 SFDVKD. J was trimmed by 0 bases and V by 6 bases; bases with no gene match: 7. For the CDR3, the DNA is TGTGCCACCAGTTCCAGACAGGGTAGCTCCTACAATGAGCAGTTCTTC. Protein product: CATSSRQGSSYNEQFF.

This sequence joins TRBV12-3 or TRBV12-4 and TRBJ1-1; 8 positions agree with TRBD1. The CDR3 loop spans 14 amino acids. The ends lost 3 bases at V and 4 bases at J; junction bases unmatched: 4. CDR3 DNA sequence: TGTGCCAGCAGTTTTGGACAGGGAATCACTGAAGCTTTCTTT. It encodes CASSFGQGITEAFF.

The V and J genes are TRBV6-1 and TRBJ1-5; D remains unclear. This CDR3 has 13 amino acids. V was pared by 7 bases and J by 6 bases, with 13 bases between. Germline CDR1 reads MNHNS; CDR2 reads SASEGT. The CDR3 is CASTNLLVQPQHF. In DNA form, the CDR3 reads TGTGCCAGCACGAATTTGTTAGTTCAGCCCCAGCATTTT.

The chain joins TRBV6-5 to TRBJ1-1; no definite D call. This CDR3 has 12 residues. Germline-derived CDR1 and CDR2 are MNHEY and SVGAGI. V shed 7 bases and J shed 1 base, with 7 bases lying between them. As DNA, the CDR3 is TGTGCCAGCACTCGGGCGAACACTGAAGCTTTCTTT. Encoded protein: CASTRANTEAFF.

V is TRBV28 and J is TRBJ2-2; a weak D match, TRBD2 (6 bases). The CDR3 has 15 amino acids. With 3 bases removed from V and 1 base from J, the gap between germline ends came to 9 bases. Germline CDR1 reads MDHEN; CDR2 reads SYDVKM. The DNA for the CDR3 is TGTGCCAGCAGTTTCTACGGGAGGAACACCGGGGAGCTGTTTTTT. As protein: CASSFYGRNTGELFF.

V gene TRBV24-1 combines with J gene TRBJ2-5, with a weak D call TRBD1 (5 bases). The CDR3 length is 14 residues. V was cut by 5 bases and J by 0 bases, with 9 bases left in between. The germline V gene encodes CDR1 KGHDR and CDR2 SFDVKD. The CDR3: CATSVAGNQETQYF. In DNA form, the CDR3 reads TGTGCCACCAGTGTAGCAGGGAACCAAGAGACCCAGTACTTC.

The chain links TRBV3-1 to TRBJ2-3; D tentatively reads TRBD1 or TRBD2 (5 bases each). V lost 7 bases and J 6 bases, leaving 14 bases between the germline ends. CDR1 and CDR2 (germline): LGHDT, YNNKEL (reference sequence). This CDR3 spans 13 amino acids. The CDR3: CASTPGPGDTQYF. CDR3 sequence (DNA): TGTGCCAGCACCCCGGGGCCAGGGGATACGCAGTATTTT.

The V and J genes are TRBV28 and TRBJ2-1; the match to TRBD2 covers 8 bases. CDR3 length: 16 amino acids. Per the germline V gene, CDR1 is MDHEN and CDR2 is SYDVKM. Trimming cost V 4 bases and J 2 bases; bases outside gene matches: 7. CDR3 in DNA: TGTGCCAGCAGTTCTCGGGGGGGTATAACCTACAATGAGCAGTTCTTC. Amino acid sequence: CASSSRGGITYNEQFF.

This clonotype was found a few times. The rearrangement joins TRBV7-2 to TRBJ1-1; 10 bases map to TRBD1. Germline CDR1 is SGHTA and CDR2 is FQGNSA. Losses at the gene ends were 5 bases for V and 6 bases for J; bases not matched to a gene: 9. This CDR3 contains 15 residues. The CDR3, as DNA: TGTGCCAGCAGCCGACCTGACAGGGGGCCAGCTGAAGCTTTCTTT. This translates into CASSRPDRGPAEAFF.

Worth noting for this clonotype: This could be a read error, since a much larger clone is one nucleotide away. This chain uses TRBV12-3 or TRBV12-4 with TRBJ2-3, with D perhaps TRBD1 (6 bases). The CDR3 sequence is 14 residues long. This CDR3 reads CGSRFGQTTDTQYF. DNA of the CDR3: TGTGGCAGCAGGTTTGGACAGACCACAGATACGCAGTATTTT.

Many counts were recorded for this clonotype. The chain couples TRBV2 to TRBJ2-1, with D possibly matching TRBD2 (5 bases). Trimming left V 6 bases short and J 2 bases short, with 17 bases between. This CDR3 is built from 16 residues. Germline V gene data show CDR1 as SNHLY and CDR2 as FYNNEI. The CDR3 region has the DNA TGTGCCAGCAGCTCGGAGGCAGGCTTGCCCTACAATGAGCAGTTCTTC. Translation gives CASSSEAGLPYNEQFF.

A few counts support this clonotype. The CDR3 nucleotides are TGCGCCAGCAGCACTGGACAGGGAGCAGAAAAACTGTTTTTT. This gives the protein CASSTGQGAEKLFF. The chain is built from TRBV5-1 and TRBJ1-4; 8 nucleotides match TRBD1. This CDR3 contains 14 residues. With 4 bases clipped from V and 8 bases from J, the junction kept 7 bases outside the gene matches. In germline, CDR1 is SGHRS, CDR2 YFSETQ.